The rows below give T cell receptor beta chains drawn from one sample of a study of cytomegalovirus exposure and HLA in healthy donors. Profiling relied on immunoSEQ multiplex PCR, and the TCRdb table lists in-frame clones only, not all of them. The profile covers some 150,000 clones, with approximately 90% appearing a single time and 0.85% taken by the ten largest. Sequencing used PBMCs. Source of these receptors: a woman in her 30s in good health and CMV-seronegative. Both conserved end residues are part of each CDR3. Fields, in order: D gene, clone size, V gene, J gene, CDR3 DNA, CDR3 protein. The D gene is left open where the match is weak. Part of the rows lack a size; the others show once, few, many or a class for expanded clones.

TRBD1	NA	TRBV27	TRBJ1-2	TGTGCCAGCAGTCGGACAGGGGCTTATGGCTACACCTTC	CASSRTGAYGYTF
NA	NA	TRBV5-4	TRBJ2-5	TGTGCCAGCAGCTCATTAGAGACCCAGTACTTC	CASSSLETQYF
NA	NA	TRBV7-9	TRBJ2-7	TGTGCCAGCAGTCCCGGACTTCCTTACGAGCAGTACTTC	CASSPGLPYEQYF
NA	NA	TRBV21-1	TRBJ2-7	TGTGCCAGCAGTCGGAGCGGGGAGAGCGAGCAGTACTTC	CASSRSGESEQYF
NA	NA	TRBV9	TRBJ2-7	TGTGCCAGCAGCGTAGAGAGGGTCGGCGAGCAGTACTTC	CASSVERVGEQYF
TRBD2	NA	TRBV6-5	TRBJ2-1	TGTGCCAGCAGTTACCGAACTAGCGGGAGGGCTGATGAGCAGTTCTTC	CASSYRTSGRADEQFF
NA	NA	TRBV15	TRBJ1-5	TGTGCCACCAGCAGAGATTCGGCAGGGAATCAGCCCCAGCATTTT	CATSRDSAGNQPQHF
TRBD1	NA	TRBV12-5	TRBJ2-7	TGTGCTAGTGGTTTGGATCGACAGGGGAAAACCTACGAGCAGTACTTC	CASGLDRQGKTYEQYF
NA	few	TRBV5-1	TRBJ1-6	TGCGCCAGCAGCCTCCAGGATAATTCACCCCTCCACTTT	CASSLQDNSPLHF
TRBD1	NA	TRBV19	TRBJ2-7	TGTGCCAGTAGTATAGCCGCCGGACAGGGCGTTAACGAGCAGTACTTC	CASSIAAGQGVNEQYF
NA	once	TRBV21-1	TRBJ2-7	TGTGCCAGCAGCAAAGACGCGGAGGACAGGGGGAGGTACGAGCAGTACTTC	CASSKDAEDRGRYEQYF
TRBD2	once	TRBV9	TRBJ2-5	TGTGCCAGCAGCGTAGGGGGGCGGGAGGGGGAGACCCAGTACTTC	CASSVGGREGETQYF
NA	NA	TRBV29-1	TRBJ1-1	TGCAGCGCCCTGAAGTCAGGGAACACTGAAGCTTTCTTT	CSALKSGNTEAFF
TRBD1	once	TRBV7-3	TRBJ1-2	TGTGCCAGCAGCATTGACAGGGATTATGGCTACACCTTC	CASSIDRDYGYTF
NA	NA	TRBV29-1	TRBJ1-2	TGCAGCGTTCCCTTACAGGTTCCCTCAAACTATGGCTACACCTTC	CSVPLQVPSNYGYTF
NA	NA	TRBV7-9	TRBJ2-3	TGTGCCAGCAGAGCTTCTGGAGGATGGGGCACAGATACGCAGTATTTT	CASRASGGWGTDTQYF
NA	once	TRBV5-1	TRBJ1-1	TGCGCCAGCAGCTTGGTCCCCCAGATGAACACTGAAGCTTTCTTT	CASSLVPQMNTEAFF
NA	few	TRBV5-1	TRBJ1-1	TGCGCCAGCAGCTTGGAGCCAGGGGCTAACACTGAAGCTTTCTTT	CASSLEPGANTEAFF
NA	NA	TRBV11-3	TRBJ2-7	TGTGCCAGCAGCCACGACAGTACTATCTACGAGCAGTACTTC	CASSHDSTIYEQYF
NA	NA	TRBV5-1	TRBJ2-5	TGCGCCAGCAGCTTGTCCGGGGGTCAAGAGACCCAGTACTTC	CASSLSGGQETQYF
NA	NA	TRBV7-9	TRBJ2-7	TGTGCCAGCAGCTTACTTGGGGGCGGATACGAGCAGTACTTC	CASSLLGGGYEQYF
NA	NA	TRBV5-1	TRBJ2-1	TGCGCCAGCAGCTGGCCGGGCAATGAGCAGTTCTTC	CASSWPGNEQFF
TRBD2	NA	TRBV7-9	TRBJ2-1	TGTGCCAGCAGCCCAGTCGTGCGGGAGAGATACAATGAGCAGTTCTTC	CASSPVVRERYNEQFF
TRBD2	NA	TRBV5-4	TRBJ2-2	TGTGCCAGCAGCTTGACCAGACTAGCGGGTAACACCGGGGAGCTGTTTTTT	CASSLTRLAGNTGELFF
NA	NA	TRBV30	TRBJ1-5	TGTGCCTGGAGTCGAGAGAGCAATCAGCCCCAGCATTTT	CAWSRESNQPQHF
NA	NA	TRBV7-8	TRBJ2-1	TGTGCCACCGATTCGTGGGAGAGCCGTTACAATGAGCAGTTCTTC	CATDSWESRYNEQFF
NA	NA	TRBV7-2	TRBJ1-4	TGTGCCAGCAGCTTAGTACCCAGGGCAAATGAAAAACTGTTTTTT	CASSLVPRANEKLFF
TRBD1	few	TRBV5-6	TRBJ2-5	TGTGCCAGCAGCTCACTAACCGCACAGGGGGTAGAAGAGACCCAGTACTTC	CASSSLTAQGVEETQYF
NA	few	TRBV6-1	TRBJ1-2	TGTGCCAGCAGTGATCCCGGGACAATCAACTATGGCTACACCTTC	CASSDPGTINYGYTF
NA	NA	TRBV28	TRBJ2-7	TGTGCCAGCAGTTTGAGTGTGCGGGATCCCTACGAGCAGTACTTC	CASSLSVRDPYEQYF
TRBD2	NA	TRBV10-3	TRBJ2-5	TGTGCCATCAGGGAGACTAGCGGGGGTTCCAGGGAGACCCAGTACTTC	CAIRETSGGSRETQYF
NA	NA	TRBV6-1	TRBJ1-2	TGTGCCAGCAGTACCCGGACAGCTAACTATGGCTACACCTTC	CASSTRTANYGYTF